The 4 T cell receptor beta chains below were found in one sample sequenced in a study of blood T cell repertoires in COVID-19. Profiled with immunoSEQ multiplex PCR; TCRdb holds only in-frame clones, not every one. The data hold around 140,000 clones, with around 88% observed a single time. Sample: peripheral blood. All receptors come from a man aged 45-65 years with active or convalescent COVID-19.

The chain recombines TRBV30 with TRBJ1-6; a weak D match, TRBD1 (5 bases). Germline CDR1 is GTSNPN and CDR2 is SVGIG (reference sequence). The CDR3 is 13 residues long. The V end lost 5 bases, the J end lost 4 bases, and 9 bases lay between the germline ends. Here the CDR3 reads CAWGEGYNSPLHF. Here the CDR3 DNA reads TGTGCCTGGGGAGAGGGGTATAATTCACCCCTCCACTTT.

V and J are TRBV5-6 and TRBJ2-3; TRBD2 aligns across 7 bases. CDR3 length: 14 residues. V dropped 1 base and J dropped 1; count of bases not matched to a gene: 0. Looked up from germline, CDR1 is SGHDT and CDR2 is YYEEEE. CDR3 sequence: CASSLTSGTDTQYF. In DNA form, the CDR3 reads TGTGCCAGCAGCTTGACTAGCGGCACAGATACGCAGTATTTT.

The rearrangement links TRBV6-5 to TRBJ1-1; 7 positions agree with TRBD1. J was trimmed by 1 base and V by 4 bases; bases with no gene match: 3. The CDR3 consists of 14 residues. Looked up from germline, CDR1 is MNHEY and CDR2 is SVGAGI. The CDR3: CASSWDRENTEAFF. CDR3 DNA: TGTGCCAGCAGTTGGGACAGAGAGAACACTGAAGCTTTCTTT.

J is TRBJ1-2 and V is TRBV2; possible D gene TRBD1, 6 bases. CDR1 is SNHLY, CDR2 FYNNEI, per germline. Trimming removed 1 base from V and 5 bases from J, with 8 bases in between. The CDR3 runs 13 residues. CDR3 nucleotide sequence: TGTGCCAGCAGTGAAGGGACAGCTTATGGCTACACCTTC. Its protein product is CASSEGTAYGYTF.